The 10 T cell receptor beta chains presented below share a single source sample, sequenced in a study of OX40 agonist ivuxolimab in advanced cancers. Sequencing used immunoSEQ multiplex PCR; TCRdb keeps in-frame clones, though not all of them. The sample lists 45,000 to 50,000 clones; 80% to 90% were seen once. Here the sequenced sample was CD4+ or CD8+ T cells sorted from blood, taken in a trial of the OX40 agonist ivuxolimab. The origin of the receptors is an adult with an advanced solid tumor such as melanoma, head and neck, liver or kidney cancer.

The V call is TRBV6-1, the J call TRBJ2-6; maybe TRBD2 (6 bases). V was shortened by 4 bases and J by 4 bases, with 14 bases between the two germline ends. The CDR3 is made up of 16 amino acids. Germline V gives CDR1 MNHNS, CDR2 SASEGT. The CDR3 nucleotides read TGTGCCAGCAGTGGGGACGCGACTAGGGGGGCCAACGTCCTGACTTTC. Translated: CASSGDATRGANVLTF.

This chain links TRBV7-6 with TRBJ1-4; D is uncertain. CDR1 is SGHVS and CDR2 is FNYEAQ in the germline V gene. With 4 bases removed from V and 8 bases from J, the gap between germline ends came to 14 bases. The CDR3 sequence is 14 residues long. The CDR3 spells CASSSEAFPEKLFF. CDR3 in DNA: TGTGCCAGCAGCTCGGAGGCCTTTCCCGAAAAACTGTTTTTT.

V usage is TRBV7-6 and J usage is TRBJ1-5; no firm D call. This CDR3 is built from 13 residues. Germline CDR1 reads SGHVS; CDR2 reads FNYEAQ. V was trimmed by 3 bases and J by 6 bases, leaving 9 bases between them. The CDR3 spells CASSFSGSQPQHF. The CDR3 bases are TGTGCCAGCAGCTTTTCGGGGAGTCAGCCCCAGCATTTT. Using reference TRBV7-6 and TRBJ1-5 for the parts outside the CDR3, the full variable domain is GAGVSQSPRYKVTKRGQDVALRCDPISGHVSLYWYRQALGQGPEFLTYFNYEAQQDKSGLPNDRFSAERPEGSISTLTIQRTEQRDSAMYRCASSFSGSQPQHFGDGTRLSIL.

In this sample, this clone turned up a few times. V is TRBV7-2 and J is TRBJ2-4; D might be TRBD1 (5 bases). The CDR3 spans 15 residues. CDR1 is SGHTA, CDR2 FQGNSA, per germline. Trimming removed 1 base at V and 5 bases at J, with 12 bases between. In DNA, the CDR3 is TGTGCCAGCAGCTTAGACCGAGGCAGGGAAAACATTCAGTACTTC. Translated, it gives CASSLDRGRENIQYF.

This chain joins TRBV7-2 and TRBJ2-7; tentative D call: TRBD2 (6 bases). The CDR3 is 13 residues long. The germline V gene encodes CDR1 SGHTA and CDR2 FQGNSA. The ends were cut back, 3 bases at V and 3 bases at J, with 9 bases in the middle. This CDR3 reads CASSLGGNYEQYF. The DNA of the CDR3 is TGTGCCAGCAGCTTGGGGGGAAACTACGAGCAGTACTTC. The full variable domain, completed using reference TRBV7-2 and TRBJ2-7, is GAGVSQSPSNKVTEKGKDVELRCDPISGHTALYWYRQSLGQGLEFLIYFQGNSAPDKSGLPSDRFSAERTGGSVSTLTIQRTQQEDSAVYLCASSLGGNYEQYFGPGTRLTVT.

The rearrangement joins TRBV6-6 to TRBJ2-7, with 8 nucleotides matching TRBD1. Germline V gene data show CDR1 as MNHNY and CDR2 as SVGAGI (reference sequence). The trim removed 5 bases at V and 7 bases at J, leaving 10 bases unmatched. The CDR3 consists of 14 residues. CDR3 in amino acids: CASSAGTGRGEQYF. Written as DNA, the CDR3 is TGTGCCAGCAGTGCCGGGACAGGAAGGGGGGAGCAGTACTTC.

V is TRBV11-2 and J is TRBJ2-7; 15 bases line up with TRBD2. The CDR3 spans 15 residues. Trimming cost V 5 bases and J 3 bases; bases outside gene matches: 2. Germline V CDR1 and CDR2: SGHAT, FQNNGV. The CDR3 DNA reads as TGTGCCAGCAGCCAGGGACTAGCGGGAGGCTACGAGCAGTACTTC. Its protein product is CASSQGLAGGYEQYF.

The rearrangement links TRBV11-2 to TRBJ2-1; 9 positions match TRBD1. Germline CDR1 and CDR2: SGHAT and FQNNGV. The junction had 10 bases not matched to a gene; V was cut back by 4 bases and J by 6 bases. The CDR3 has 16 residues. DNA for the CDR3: TGTGCCAGCAGCTCAACGACAGGGGGACGAGGCAATGAGCAGTTCTTC. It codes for CASSSTTGGRGNEQFF. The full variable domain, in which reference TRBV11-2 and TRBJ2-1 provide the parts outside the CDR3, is EAGVAQSPRYKIIEKRQSVAFWCNPISGHATLYWYQQILGQGPKLLIQFQNNGVVDDSQLPKDRFSAERLKGVDSTLKIQPAKLEDSAVYLCASSSTTGGRGNEQFFGPGTRLTVL.

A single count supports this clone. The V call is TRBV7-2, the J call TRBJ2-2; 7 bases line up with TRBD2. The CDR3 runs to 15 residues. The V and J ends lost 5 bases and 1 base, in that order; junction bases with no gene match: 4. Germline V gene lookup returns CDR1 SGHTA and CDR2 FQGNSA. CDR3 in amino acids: CASSRSGRNTGELFF. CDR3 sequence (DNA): TGTGCCAGCAGCCGTAGCGGGCGGAACACCGGGGAGCTGTTTTTT.

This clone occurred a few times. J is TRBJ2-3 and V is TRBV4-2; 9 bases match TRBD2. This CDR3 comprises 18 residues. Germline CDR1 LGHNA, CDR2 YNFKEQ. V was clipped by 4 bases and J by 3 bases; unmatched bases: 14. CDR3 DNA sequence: TGTGCCAGCAGCCGGGGAATAGCGGGAGCAGGGAGGACAGATACGCAGTATTTT. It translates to CASSRGIAGAGRTDTQYF.